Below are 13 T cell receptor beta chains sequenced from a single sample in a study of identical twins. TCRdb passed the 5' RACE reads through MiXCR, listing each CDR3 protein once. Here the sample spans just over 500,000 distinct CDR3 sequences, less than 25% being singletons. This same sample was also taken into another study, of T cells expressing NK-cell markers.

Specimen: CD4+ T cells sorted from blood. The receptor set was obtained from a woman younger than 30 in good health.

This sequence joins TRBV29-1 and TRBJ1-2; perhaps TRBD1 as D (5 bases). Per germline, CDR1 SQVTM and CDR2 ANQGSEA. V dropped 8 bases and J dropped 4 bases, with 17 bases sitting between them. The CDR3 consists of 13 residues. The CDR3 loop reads CSTRVRESYGYTF. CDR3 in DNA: TGCAGCACTCGGGTCAGGGAAAGCTATGGCTACACCTTC.

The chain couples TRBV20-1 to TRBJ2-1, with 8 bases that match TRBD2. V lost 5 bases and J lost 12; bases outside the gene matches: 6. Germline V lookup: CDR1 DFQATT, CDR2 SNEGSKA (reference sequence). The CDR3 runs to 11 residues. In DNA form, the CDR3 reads TGCAGTGCTGGACTAGCTTATCGGCAGTTCTTC. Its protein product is CSAGLAYRQFF.

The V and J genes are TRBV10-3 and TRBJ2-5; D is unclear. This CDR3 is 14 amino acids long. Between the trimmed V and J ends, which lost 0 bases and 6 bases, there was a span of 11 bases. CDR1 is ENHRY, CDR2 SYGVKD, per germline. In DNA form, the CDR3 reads TGTGCCATCAGTGAGTCAAAGGTAAAGAAGACCCAGTACTTC. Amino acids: CAISESKVKKTQYF.

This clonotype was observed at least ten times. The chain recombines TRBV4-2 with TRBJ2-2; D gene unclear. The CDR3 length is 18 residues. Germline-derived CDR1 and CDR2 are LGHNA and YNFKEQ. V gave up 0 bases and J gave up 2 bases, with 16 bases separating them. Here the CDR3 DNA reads TGTGCCAGCAGCCAAGATCTCACGGACGGAATAAACACCGGGGAGCTGTTTTTT. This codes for CASSQDLTDGINTGELFF.

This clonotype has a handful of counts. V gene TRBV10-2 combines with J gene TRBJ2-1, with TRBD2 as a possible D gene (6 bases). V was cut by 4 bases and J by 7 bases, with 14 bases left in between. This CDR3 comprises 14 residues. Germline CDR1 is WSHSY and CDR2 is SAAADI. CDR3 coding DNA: TGCGCCAGCAGTGGATTAGCGGAGTGGAATGAGCAGTTCTTC. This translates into CASSGLAEWNEQFF.

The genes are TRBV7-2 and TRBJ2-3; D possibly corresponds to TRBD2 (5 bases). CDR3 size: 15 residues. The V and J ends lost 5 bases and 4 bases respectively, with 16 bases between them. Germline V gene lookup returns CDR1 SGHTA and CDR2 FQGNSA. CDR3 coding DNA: TGTGCCAGCAGCCCACTCCCCGGGAACCCAGATACGCAGTATTTT. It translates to CASSPLPGNPDTQYF.

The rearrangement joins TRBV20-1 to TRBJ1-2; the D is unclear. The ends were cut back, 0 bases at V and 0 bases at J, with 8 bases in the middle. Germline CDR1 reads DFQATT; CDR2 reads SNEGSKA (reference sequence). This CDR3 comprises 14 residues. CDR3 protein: CSAREAPANYGYTF. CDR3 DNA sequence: TGCAGTGCTAGAGAAGCGCCAGCTAACTATGGCTACACCTTC.

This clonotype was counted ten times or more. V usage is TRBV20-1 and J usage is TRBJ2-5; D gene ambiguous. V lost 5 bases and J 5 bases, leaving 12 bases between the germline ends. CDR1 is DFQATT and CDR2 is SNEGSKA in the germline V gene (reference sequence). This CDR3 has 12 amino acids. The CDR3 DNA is TGCAGTGCTGGCGCCAATACGGAGACCCAGTACTTC. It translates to CSAGANTETQYF.

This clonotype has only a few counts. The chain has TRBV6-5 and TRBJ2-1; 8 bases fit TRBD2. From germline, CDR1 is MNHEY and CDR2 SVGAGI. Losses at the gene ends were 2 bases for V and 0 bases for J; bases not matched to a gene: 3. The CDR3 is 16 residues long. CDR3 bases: TGTGCCAGCAGTTACGTGGGGACTAGCTCCTACAATGAGCAGTTCTTC. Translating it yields CASSYVGTSSYNEQFF.

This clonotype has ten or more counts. In nucleotides, the CDR3 is TGTGCCAGCAGCCAAGGAAAGGAGGCCAAAAACATTCAGTACTTC. The encoded protein is CASSQGKEAKNIQYF. The J gene is TRBJ2-4, the V gene TRBV4-2; the D is unclear. Trimming cost V 1 base and J 1 base, with 8 bases left between them. Germline V gene lookup returns CDR1 LGHNA and CDR2 YNFKEQ. The CDR3 is made up of 15 amino acids.

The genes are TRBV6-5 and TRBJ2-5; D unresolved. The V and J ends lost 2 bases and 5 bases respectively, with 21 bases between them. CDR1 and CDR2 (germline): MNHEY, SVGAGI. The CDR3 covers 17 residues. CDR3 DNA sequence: TGTGCCAGCAGTTACGCAAGAATTGGCAGTGGGTCGGAGACCCAGTACTTC. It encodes CASSYARIGSGSETQYF.

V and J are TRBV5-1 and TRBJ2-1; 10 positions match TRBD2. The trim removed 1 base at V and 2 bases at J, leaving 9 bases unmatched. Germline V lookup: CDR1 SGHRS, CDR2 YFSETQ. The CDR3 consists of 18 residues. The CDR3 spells CASSLSLASGSPYNEQFF. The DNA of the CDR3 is TGCGCCAGCAGCTTGAGTTTGGCTAGCGGGAGCCCCTACAATGAGCAGTTCTTC.

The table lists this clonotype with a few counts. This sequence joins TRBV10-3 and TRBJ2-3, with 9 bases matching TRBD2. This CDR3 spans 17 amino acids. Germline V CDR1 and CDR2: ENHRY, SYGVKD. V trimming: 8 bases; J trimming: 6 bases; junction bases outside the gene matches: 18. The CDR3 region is CAIGKVAGTSNGDTQYF. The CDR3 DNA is TGTGCCATCGGGAAGGTTGCCGGGACTAGCAACGGGGATACGCAGTATTTT.